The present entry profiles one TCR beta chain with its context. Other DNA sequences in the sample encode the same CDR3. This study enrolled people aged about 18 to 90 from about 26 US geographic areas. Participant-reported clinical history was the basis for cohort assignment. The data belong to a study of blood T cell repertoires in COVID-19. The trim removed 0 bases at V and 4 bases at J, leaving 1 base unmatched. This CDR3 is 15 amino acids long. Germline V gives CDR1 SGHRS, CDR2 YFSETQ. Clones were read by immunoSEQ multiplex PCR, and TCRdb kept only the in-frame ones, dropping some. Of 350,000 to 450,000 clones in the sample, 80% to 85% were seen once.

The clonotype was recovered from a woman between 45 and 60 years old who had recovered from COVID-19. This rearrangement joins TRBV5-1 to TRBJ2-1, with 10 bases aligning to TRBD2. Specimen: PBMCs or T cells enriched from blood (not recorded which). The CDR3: CASSLDSGGYNEQFF. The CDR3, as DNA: TGCGCCAGCAGCTTGGATAGCGGGGGGTACAATGAGCAGTTCTTC. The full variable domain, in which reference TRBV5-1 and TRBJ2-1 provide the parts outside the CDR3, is KAGVTQTPRYLIKTRGQQVTLSCSPISGHRSVSWYQQTPGQGLQFLFEYFSETQRNKGNFPGRFSGRQFSNSRSEMNVSTLELGDSALYLCASSLDSGGYNEQFFGPGTRLTVL.